The sequence of this T cell receptor (beta chain) was determined in a study of cytomegalovirus exposure and HLA in healthy donors. Amplification used 60 Vbeta primers and 13 Jbeta primers. The data were produced by immunoSEQ multiplex PCR, yet TCRdb's version contains in-frame clones alone and is incomplete. The sample consists of approximately 150,000 clones, roughly 80% of them appearing once. Trimming removed 1 base from V and 0 bases from J; junction bases left unmatched: 5. The CDR3 covers 17 residues. Germline CDR1 MNHNS, CDR2 SASEGT. The sequence was collected from a woman aged 25 to 39 in good health and CMV-seronegative. J is TRBJ2-5 and V is TRBV6-1; TRBD2 aligns across 10 bases. The sample was PBMCs. The CDR3 coding sequence is TGTGCCAGCAGTGAAGTCCGGACTAGCGGTTACCAAGAGACCCAGTACTTC. Translated: CASSEVRTSGYQETQYF.